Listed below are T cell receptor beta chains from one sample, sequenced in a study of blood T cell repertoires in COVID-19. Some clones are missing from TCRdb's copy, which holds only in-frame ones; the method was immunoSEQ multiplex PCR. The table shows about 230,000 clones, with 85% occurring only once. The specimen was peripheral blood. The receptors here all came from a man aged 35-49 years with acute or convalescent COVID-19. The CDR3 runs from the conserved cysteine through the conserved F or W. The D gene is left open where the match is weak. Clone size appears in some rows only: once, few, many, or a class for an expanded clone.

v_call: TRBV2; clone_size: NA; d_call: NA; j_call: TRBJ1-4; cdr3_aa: CASSGRGYTNEKLFF; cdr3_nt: TGTGCCAGCAGCGGCAGGGGTTATACTAATGAAAAACTGTTTTTT
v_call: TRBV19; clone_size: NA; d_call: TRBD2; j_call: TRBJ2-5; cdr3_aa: CASRTRGGPGSETQYF; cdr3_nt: TGTGCCAGTAGAACTCGGGGGGGGCCCGGGAGTGAGACCCAGTACTTC
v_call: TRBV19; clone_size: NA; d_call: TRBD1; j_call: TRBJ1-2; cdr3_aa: CASTPQGQLNYGYTF; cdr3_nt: TGTGCCAGTACCCCCCAGGGACAGTTAAACTATGGCTACACCTTC
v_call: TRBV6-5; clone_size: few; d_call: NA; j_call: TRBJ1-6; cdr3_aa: CASGRGEENSPLHF; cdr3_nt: TGTGCCAGCGGTCGGGGAGAAGAAAATTCACCCCTCCACTTT
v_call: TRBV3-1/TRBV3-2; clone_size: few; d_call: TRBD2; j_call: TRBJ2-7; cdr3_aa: CASSQDDSRRGNDEQYF; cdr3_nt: TGTGCCAGCAGCCAAGATGACAGTAGGCGGGGGAACGACGAGCAGTACTTC
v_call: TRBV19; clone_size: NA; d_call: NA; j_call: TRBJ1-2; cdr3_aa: CASKEQDGYGYTF; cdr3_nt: TGTGCCAGTAAGGAACAGGACGGCTATGGCTACACCTTC
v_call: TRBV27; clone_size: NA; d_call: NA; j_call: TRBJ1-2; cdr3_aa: CASSLHYIGVNYGYTF; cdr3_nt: TGTGCCAGCAGCCTCCACTACATCGGGGTTAACTATGGCTACACCTTC
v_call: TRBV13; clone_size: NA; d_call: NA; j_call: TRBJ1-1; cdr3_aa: CASSLEIVVRSPSEAFF; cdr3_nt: TGTGCCAGCAGCTTAGAAATAGTGGTGAGAAGTCCCTCTGAAGCTTTCTTT
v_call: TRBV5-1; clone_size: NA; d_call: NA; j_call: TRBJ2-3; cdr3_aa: CASNKWGADTQYF; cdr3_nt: TGCGCCAGCAACAAATGGGGGGCAGATACGCAGTATTTT
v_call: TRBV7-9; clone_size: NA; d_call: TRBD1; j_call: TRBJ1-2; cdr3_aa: CASSLVGGDRDYGYTF; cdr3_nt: TGTGCCAGCAGCTTAGTGGGTGGCGACAGGGACTATGGCTACACCTTC
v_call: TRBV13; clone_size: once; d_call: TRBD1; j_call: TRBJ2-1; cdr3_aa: CASSLRTGVVNEQFF; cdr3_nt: TGTGCCAGCAGCTTAAGGACAGGGGTTGTGAATGAGCAGTTCTTC
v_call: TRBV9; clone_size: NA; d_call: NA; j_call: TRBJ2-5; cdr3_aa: CASSVAAGETQYF; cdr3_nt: TGTGCCAGCAGCGTAGCGGCAGGAGAGACCCAGTACTTC
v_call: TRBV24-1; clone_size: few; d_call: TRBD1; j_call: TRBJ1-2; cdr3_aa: CATSDGSGGALYGYTF; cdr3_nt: TGTGCCACCAGTGACGGGTCAGGGGGCGCGTTGTATGGCTACACCTTC
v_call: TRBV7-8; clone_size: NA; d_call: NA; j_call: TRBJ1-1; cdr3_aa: CASSRIDTNTEAFF; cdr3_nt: TGTGCCAGCAGCAGAATTGACACCAACACTGAAGCTTTCTTT
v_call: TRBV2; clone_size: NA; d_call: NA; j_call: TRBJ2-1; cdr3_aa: CASGNGGTSVF; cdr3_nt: TGTGCCAGCGGAAATGGGGGGACTTCGGTCTTC
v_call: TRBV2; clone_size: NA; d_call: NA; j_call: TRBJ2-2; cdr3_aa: CASSWGGNTGELFF; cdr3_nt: TGTGCCAGCAGCTGGGGAGGGAACACCGGGGAGCTGTTTTTT
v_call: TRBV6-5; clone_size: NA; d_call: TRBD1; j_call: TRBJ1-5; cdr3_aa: CASRMDRVGNQPQHF; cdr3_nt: TGTGCCAGCAGAATGGACAGGGTTGGCAATCAGCCCCAGCATTTT
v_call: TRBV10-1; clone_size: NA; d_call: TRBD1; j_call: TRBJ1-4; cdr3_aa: CASSVIRGQDEKLFF; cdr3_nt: TGCGCCAGCAGTGTGATCAGGGGGCAGGATGAAAAACTGTTTTTT
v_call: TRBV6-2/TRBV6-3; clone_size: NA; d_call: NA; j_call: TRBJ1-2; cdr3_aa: CASSWGTGANTF; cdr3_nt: NA
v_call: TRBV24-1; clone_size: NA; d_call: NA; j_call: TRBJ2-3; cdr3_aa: CATSDSGRSDTQYF; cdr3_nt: TGTGCCACCAGTGATTCCGGTCGGTCAGATACGCAGTATTTT
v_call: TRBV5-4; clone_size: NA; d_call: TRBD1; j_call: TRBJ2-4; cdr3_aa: CASSLGGQGAQNIQYF; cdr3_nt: TGTGCCAGCAGCTTGGGGGGACAGGGGGCCCAGAACATTCAGTACTTC
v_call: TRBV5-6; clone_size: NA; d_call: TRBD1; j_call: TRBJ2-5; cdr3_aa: CASTLGTGGARPQYF; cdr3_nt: TGTGCCAGCACCCTCGGGACAGGGGGCGCGAGGCCCCAGTACTTC
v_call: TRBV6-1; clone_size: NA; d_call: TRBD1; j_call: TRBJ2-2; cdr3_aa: CASSGSRTGGIPGELFF; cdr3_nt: TGTGCCAGCAGTGGCAGTAGGACAGGGGGCATCCCCGGGGAGCTGTTTTTT
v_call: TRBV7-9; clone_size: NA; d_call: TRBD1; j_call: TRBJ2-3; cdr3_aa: CASSPTGTSTDTQYF; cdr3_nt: TGTGCCAGCAGCCCGACAGGGACGAGCACAGATACGCAGTATTTT
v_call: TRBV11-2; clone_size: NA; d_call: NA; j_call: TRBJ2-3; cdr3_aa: CASTGGLASTDTQYF; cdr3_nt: TGTGCCAGCACCGGGGGGCTAGCCAGCACAGATACGCAGTATTTT
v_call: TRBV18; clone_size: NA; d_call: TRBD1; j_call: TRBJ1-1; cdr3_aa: CASSQGGNTEAFF; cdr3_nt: TGTGCCAGCTCTCAGGGGGGGAACACTGAAGCTTTCTTT
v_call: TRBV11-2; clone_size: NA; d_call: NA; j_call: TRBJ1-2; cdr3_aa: CASSFKTGWVGYTF; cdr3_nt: TGTGCCAGCAGCTTTAAGACAGGCTGGGTCGGCTACACCTTC
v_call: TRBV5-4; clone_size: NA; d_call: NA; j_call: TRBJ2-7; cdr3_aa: CASNLAVGAGYEQYF; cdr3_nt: TGTGCCAGCAACTTGGCTGTGGGGGCCGGATACGAGCAGTACTTC
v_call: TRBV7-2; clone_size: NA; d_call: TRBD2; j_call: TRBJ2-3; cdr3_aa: CASSLAQLWLAGGQTDTQYF; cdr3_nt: TGTGCCAGCAGCTTAGCGCAACTCTGGCTAGCGGGGGGGCAAACAGATACGCAGTATTTT
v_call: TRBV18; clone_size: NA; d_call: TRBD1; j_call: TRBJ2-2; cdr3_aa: CASSPLQGQYTGELFF; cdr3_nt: TGTGCCAGCTCACCACTACAGGGGCAATACACCGGGGAGCTGTTTTTT
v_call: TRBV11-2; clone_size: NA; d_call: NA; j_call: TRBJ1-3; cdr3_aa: CASSLVSGTGNTIYF; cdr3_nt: TGTGCCAGCAGCTTAGTGTCCGGGACTGGAAACACCATATATTTT
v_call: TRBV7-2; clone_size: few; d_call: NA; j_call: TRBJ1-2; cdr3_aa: CASSSVSLVRYTF; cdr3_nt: TGTGCCAGCAGCTCAGTATCCCTCGTACGCTACACCTTC
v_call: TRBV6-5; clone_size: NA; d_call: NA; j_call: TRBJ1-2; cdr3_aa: CASSYSNQGGAGYTF; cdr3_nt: TGTGCCAGCAGTTACTCGAATCAAGGAGGAGCCGGCTACACCTTC
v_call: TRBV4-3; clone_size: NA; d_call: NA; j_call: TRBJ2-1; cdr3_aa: CASSLTTGNEQFF; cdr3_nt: TGCGCCAGCAGCCTCACGACCGGGAATGAGCAGTTCTTC
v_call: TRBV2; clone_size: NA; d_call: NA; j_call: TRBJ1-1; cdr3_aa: CASTRAEEAFF; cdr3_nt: TGTGCCAGCACCCGTGCGGAAGAAGCTTTCTTT
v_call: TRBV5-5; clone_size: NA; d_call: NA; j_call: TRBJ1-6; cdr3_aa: CASSTYSSDSRSSYNSPLHF; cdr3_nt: TGTGCCAGCAGCACATATTCATCCGACTCAAGGAGCTCCTATAATTCACCCCTCCACTTT
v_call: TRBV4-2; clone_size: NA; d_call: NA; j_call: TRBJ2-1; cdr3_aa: CASSQVRVGSYNEQFF; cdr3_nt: TGTGCCAGCAGCCAAGTGAGGGTGGGCTCCTACAATGAGCAGTTCTTC